The present TCR beta chain was sequenced within a study of shared clonotypes between healthy human individuals. At the level of the study: Contributing individuals were two females and a few males aged 18 to 49.

Unmatched junction bases numbered 10, after V lost 5 bases and J lost 2 bases. This CDR3 comprises 15 residues. Germline V gene data show CDR1 as SGHRS and CDR2 as YFSETQ. Generated by immunoSEQ multiplex PCR, the TCRdb table keeps only in-frame clones and is missing some. The data contain more than 400,000 clones, 95% to 96% of them singletons. Material: naive CD4+ T cells sorted from blood. Regarding subset: CD45RA+ positively selected. The TCR sequence derives from a woman aged 25 to 39 in good health. The V and J genes are TRBV5-1 and TRBJ2-7, with 7 nucleotides matching TRBD2. For the CDR3, the DNA is TGCGCCAGCAGGATAGCGGGTGTCACTACCTACGAGCAGTACTTC. Translating it yields CASRIAGVTTYEQYF.